This is a list of T cell receptor beta chains from one sample in a study of naive and memory T cell subsets. TCRdb re-derived calls from the UMI-ligation and nested PCR reads in MiXCR, one entry per CDR3 protein. The top ten hold 20% to 25% of the sample, which has under 40,000 distinct CDR3 sequences, roughly 13% seen once. Input material: effector memory CD4+ T cells from blood. All receptors derive from a human donor in good health. Each CDR3 is given with its conserved first and last residue. Rows give clone size only sometimes, using once, few, many, or a class for an expanded clone.

abundance	v_gene	CDR3aa
NA	TRBV7-2	CASSPGQGYGEQFF
NA	TRBV7-9	CASSWTSGSYNEQFF
few	TRBV28	CAILPGRRNTEAFF
few	TRBV30	CAWSGQGVSGYTF
many	TRBV18	CASSKETGGRTDTQYF
few	TRBV12-3/TRBV12-4	CASSLGGLSYNEQFF
NA	TRBV24-1	CATSDPGLVQYTF
NA	TRBV24-1	CATSDSGTSGIIGKQFF
few	TRBV6-6	CASTLDRSPATEAFF
NA	TRBV5-5	CASSPTNSYNEQFF
NA	TRBV29-1	CSVEENNEQFF
NA	TRBV3-1	CASSRDSGTNTEAFF
NA	TRBV30	CAWSGGRAGYTF
once	TRBV2	CASSKNMGSTEAFF
NA	TRBV5-1	CASSTSGVTYNEQFF
NA	TRBV11-2	CASSLDGFSNQPQHF
NA	TRBV10-2	CASSEFPTKNIRYF
many	TRBV6-5	CASSYSKEGAYEQYF
NA	TRBV11-3	CASSRGQEYEQYF
many	TRBV10-3	CAISPQASSSYNEQFF
NA	TRBV5-1	CASSARTSGATGELFF
NA	TRBV11-3	CASSFAGAETQYF
NA	TRBV14	CASSRELRDTQYF
few	TRBV29-1	CSVHRTGGATDTQYF
medium-sized	TRBV6-4	CASRDSLDTEAFF
few	TRBV19	CASSGRQISEAFF
few	TRBV10-2	CASSVKTSPYNEQFF
few	TRBV28	CASSLGLLNTGELFF
few	TRBV28	CASSLPGRRTEAFF
few	TRBV15	CATSRDAEDYSSYNSPLHF
few	TRBV14	CASSLLGRTPMNTEAFF
NA	TRBV10-1	CASSESRWGGSNTGELFF
NA	TRBV12-3/TRBV12-4	CASRGEKTQYF
few	TRBV20-1	CSAREAGRDTGELFF
many	TRBV13	CASSLGGREGATQYF
NA	TRBV14	CASSPTSGSRSHSTDTQYF
few	TRBV6-5	CASRPTGEAREQYF
many	TRBV5-1	CASREPLVNYGYTF
many	TRBV6-2/TRBV6-3	CASSYGRTSVAYEQYF
few	TRBV2	CASISASVDYEQYF
NA	TRBV19	CASRRQGLESPLHF
few	TRBV4-2	CASSRAGDYEQYF
few	TRBV11-2	CASSRSGQGAYEQYF
few	TRBV19	CASNPTGYYGYTF
medium-sized	TRBV7-2	CASSPQTRDSAEQYF
many	TRBV5-1	CASSLAPPGLADNEQFF
NA	TRBV2	CAGGSLNTEAFF
few	TRBV5-1	CASSFGEVAGGRNEQFF
few	TRBV5-7	CASSLEVDRSTEAFF
few	TRBV24-1	CATSEGGRAGKRGYNEQFF
NA	TRBV2	CASSEEAGGSYNEQFF
NA	TRBV6-2/TRBV6-3	CASSFQDRGQTEAFF
NA	TRBV7-8	CASSPKQGATYNSPLHF
many	TRBV20-1	CSARVATGYEQYF
few	TRBV19	CASSISGSRNYEQYF
many	TRBV12-3/TRBV12-4	CASSRPGQGRDEQYF
few	TRBV5-1	CASSRDLSQGTDTQYF
NA	TRBV4-1	CASSRGTGITEAFF
few	TRBV7-3	CASSLPELGEETQYF